Listed here are 30 T cell receptor beta chains from one sample, sequenced in a study of cytomegalovirus exposure and HLA in healthy donors. The PCR ran on 60 Vbeta and 13 Jbeta primers. Method: immunoSEQ multiplex PCR; TCRdb's copy keeps in-frame clones and lacks some. The repertoire holds hundreds of thousands of clones, with over 65% as singletons. Sequences were obtained from PBMCs. These receptors originate from a man between 35 and 55 years old in good health and CMV-seronegative.

This chain connects TRBV6-1 to TRBJ1-5, with D possibly TRBD1 on 6 matching bases. V lost 3 bases and J 3 bases, leaving 9 bases between the germline ends. Germline V gives CDR1 MNHNS, CDR2 SASEGT. This CDR3 is built from 14 residues. CDR3 in DNA: TGTGCCAGCAGTGACAGGGGCTACAATCAGCCCCAGCATTTT. Its translation: CASSDRGYNQPQHF.

V usage is TRBV6-5 and J usage is TRBJ2-1; tentative D call: TRBD2 (6 bases). V was pared by 0 bases and J by 4 bases, with 13 bases between. Per the germline V gene, CDR1 is MNHEY and CDR2 is SVGAGI. The CDR3 has 16 amino acids. The CDR3 coding sequence is TGTGCCAGCAGTTACTCACTGGGGGAGGCATACAATGAGCAGTTCTTC. Protein product: CASSYSLGEAYNEQFF.

This chain uses TRBV5-5 with TRBJ1-4; D not certain. V was pared by 4 bases and J by 0 bases, with 10 bases between. From germline, CDR1 is SGHKS and CDR2 YYEKEE (reference sequence). The CDR3 sequence is 15 residues long. The CDR3 here is CASSPLTATNEKLFF. DNA for the CDR3: TGTGCCAGCAGCCCTTTGACTGCAACTAATGAAAAACTGTTTTTT.

The J gene is TRBJ1-1, the V gene TRBV2; TRBD1 matches 7 bases. Unmatched junction bases numbered 9, after V lost 7 bases and J lost 4 bases. The CDR3 length is 14 residues. Germline assignment: CDR1 SNHLY and CDR2 FYNNEI. The CDR3 spells CASNPVKGATEAFF. CDR3 coding DNA: TGTGCCAGCAATCCAGTGAAGGGGGCCACTGAAGCTTTCTTT.

The rearrangement joins TRBV7-2 to TRBJ2-1, with 10 bases that match TRBD1. The CDR3 extends over 15 amino acids. Germline values: CDR1 SGHTA, CDR2 FQGNSA. The V segment lost 6 bases and the J segment 9 bases; nucleotides outside the gene matches: 11. The CDR3: CASRPGRDRGGEQFF. The CDR3 DNA follows: TGTGCCAGCAGACCCGGGCGGGACAGGGGTGGTGAGCAGTTCTTC.

This chain uses TRBV18 with TRBJ2-7; a weak D match, TRBD2 (6 bases). CDR1 is KGHSH and CDR2 is LQKENI in the germline V gene. The V end was cut by 3 bases, the J end by 7 bases, with 10 bases between. The CDR3 runs 12 residues. CDR3: CASSPGGFEQYF. The CDR3 bases are TGTGCCAGCTCACCGGGGGGTTTTGAGCAGTACTTC. The variable domain in full, completed from reference TRBV18 and TRBJ2-7, reads NAGVMQNPRHLVRRRGQEARLRCSPMKGHSHVYWYRQLPEEGLKFMVYLQKENIIDESGMPKERFSAEFPKEGPSILRIQQVVRGDSAAYFCASSPGGFEQYFGPGTRLTVT.

The chain recombines TRBV9 with TRBJ2-7; 10 bases line up with TRBD1. V was clipped by 2 bases and J by 7 bases; unmatched bases: 6. This CDR3 is 14 amino acids long. Germline V CDR1 and CDR2: SGDLS, YYNGEE. The CDR3 nucleotides read TGTGCCAGCAGCGTGAGACAGGGGGCGGAAGAGCAGTACTTC. This sequence encodes CASSVRQGAEEQYF. Full variable domain (rest looked up from reference TRBV9 and TRBJ2-7): DSGVTQTPKHLITATGQRVTLRCSPRSGDLSVYWYQQSLDQGLQFLIQYYNGEERAKGNILERFSAQQFPDLHSELNLSSLELGDSALYFCASSVRQGAEEQYFGPGTRLTVT.

V usage is TRBV6-5 and J usage is TRBJ2-5, with 8 bases matching TRBD2. Germline CDR1 MNHEY, CDR2 SVGAGI. J lost 3 bases, V lost 4 bases, and 7 bases had no gene match. CDR3 length equals 15 residues. In DNA form, the CDR3 reads TGTGCCAGCAGTTCGGGAGGAGCGGGAGAAGAGACCCAGTACTTC. This gives the protein CASSSGGAGEETQYF.

The J gene is TRBJ2-1, the V gene TRBV19; tentative D call: TRBD1 (6 bases). The CDR3 covers 16 residues. Germline values: CDR1 LNHDA, CDR2 SQIVND (reference sequence). Trimming took 7 bases from V and 0 from J, leaving 16 bases between them. The CDR3 spells CASKVAGQRSYNEQFF. In nucleotides, the CDR3 is TGTGCCAGTAAAGTAGCAGGACAGCGCTCCTACAATGAGCAGTTCTTC.

DNA for the CDR3: TGTGCCAGTAGATCGGGGAGCGGGAGCGACGAGCAGTACTTC. Residues: CASRSGSGSDEQYF. J is TRBJ2-7 and V is TRBV19, with 8 bases aligning to TRBD2. CDR3 length equals 14 residues. Germline V gene sequence: CDR1 LNHDA, CDR2 SQIVND (reference sequence). After removal of 6 bases from V and 5 bases from J, the junction contained 9 bases not matched to a gene.

The V and J genes are TRBV23-1 and TRBJ1-6, with no clear D. TRBV23-1 qualifies as an ORF whose function is uncertain. The V end was cut by 0 bases, the J end by 9 bases, with 15 bases between. This CDR3 contains 16 residues. The CDR3, as DNA: TGCGCCAGCAGTCAATCTGCCGGCGGTCCCAGTTCACCCCTCCACTTT. Its protein is CASSQSAGGPSSPLHF.

As regards this clone: Other nucleotide sequences in the sample specify the same CDR3. The V and J genes are TRBV5-4 and TRBJ2-3; 9 bases match TRBD1. The V segment lost 2 bases and the J segment 0 bases; nucleotides outside the gene matches: 7. Germline-derived CDR1 and CDR2 are SGHNT and YYREEE (reference sequence). This CDR3 region has 17 residues. The CDR3 nucleotides read TGTGCCAGCAGCTTTAAGGGACAGGGAAGCAGCACAGATACGCAGTATTTT. Translating gives CASSFKGQGSSTDTQYF.

This chain uses TRBV28 with TRBJ2-7; possibly TRBD2 for D (5 bases). Germline loops: CDR1 MDHEN, CDR2 SYDVKM. V was pared by 8 bases and J by 3 bases, with 17 bases between. The CDR3 loop spans 14 amino acids. The CDR3 region has the DNA TGTGCCAGCGGGTCGGGAATACCCCTCTACGAGCAGTACTTC. Translating it yields CASGSGIPLYEQYF.

For this clone: At one boundary the junction diverges from the germline segment, which might be a read error. The genes are TRBV7-9 and TRBJ1-5; D may be TRBD1 (5 bases). The CDR3 loop spans 16 amino acids. The V gene's germline CDR1 is SEHNR and CDR2 FQNEAQ (reference sequence). The CDR3 DNA reads TGTTCCAGCAGCTTCTCTTTCAGGGAGGGCAATCAGCCCCAGCATTTT. Translating it yields CSSSFSFREGNQPQHF.

In this sample, this clone turned up once. The V gene is TRBV10-3, the J gene TRBJ1-2; 8 nucleotides match TRBD1. The V gene's germline CDR1 is ENHRY and CDR2 SYGVKD. This CDR3 is built from 13 residues. J lost 3 bases, V lost 8 bases, and 5 bases had no gene match. CDR3 nucleotide sequence: TGTGCCATCTCCAGGGGGCGCGACTATGGCTACACCTTC. It yields the protein CAISRGRDYGYTF.

To note about this clone: This same CDR3 is encoded by further DNA sequences in the sample. The chain couples TRBV5-1 to TRBJ2-1; 7 bases agree with TRBD1. Germline CDR1 and CDR2: SGHRS and YFSETQ. The CDR3 loop spans 15 amino acids. The J segment lost 1 base and the V segment lost 2 bases, leaving 3 bases of the junction unmatched. This CDR3 reads CASSLGGESYNEQFF. The CDR3 DNA sequence: TGCGCCAGCAGCTTAGGGGGCGAGTCCTACAATGAGCAGTTCTTC.

The chain couples TRBV4-2 to TRBJ2-7; a weak D match, TRBD2 (5 bases). Germline V gives CDR1 LGHNA, CDR2 YNFKEQ. The CDR3 runs to 16 residues. Trimming cost V 3 bases and J 1 base, with 16 bases left between them. The CDR3 sequence: CASSQEDVSASYEQYF. CDR3 nucleotide sequence: TGTGCCAGCAGCCAGGAGGACGTCTCCGCATCCTACGAGCAGTACTTC.

The V call is TRBV15, the J call TRBJ2-7, with 7 nucleotides matching TRBD2. CDR3 length: 18 residues. With 1 base clipped from V and 0 bases from J, the junction kept 12 bases outside the gene matches. Germline lookup yields CDR1 LNHNV and CDR2 YYDKDF (reference sequence). CDR3 loop: CATSRGLNGGGSSYEQYF. As DNA, the CDR3 is TGTGCCACCAGCAGAGGTTTAAATGGTGGCGGGAGCTCCTACGAGCAGTACTTC.

The chain couples TRBV28 to TRBJ1-5, with 7 bases aligning to TRBD1. Germline V gives CDR1 MDHEN, CDR2 SYDVKM. This CDR3 has 15 residues. Trimming took 5 bases from V and 5 from J; bases not matched to a gene: 9. The CDR3 loop is CASSRDSFQYQPQHF. The CDR3 region has the DNA TGTGCCAGCAGTCGGGACAGTTTCCAATATCAGCCCCAGCATTTT.

In the case of this clone: The sample has other DNA sequences that encode this CDR3 too. The CDR3 sequence: CSVEGLAESSYNEQFF. The CDR3, as DNA: TGCAGCGTCGAGGGACTAGCGGAATCCTCCTACAATGAGCAGTTCTTC. The V call is TRBV29-1, the J call TRBJ2-1, with 11 bases that match TRBD2. This CDR3 is built from 16 residues. The V gene end was trimmed by 6 bases and the J gene end by 0 bases; junction bases not matched to a gene: 7. The V gene's germline CDR1 is SQVTM and CDR2 ANQGSEA.

This clone was detected a few times. The chain couples TRBV5-4 to TRBJ2-7; 12 positions match TRBD2. V was pared by 0 bases and J by 5 bases, with 0 bases of the junction left unmatched. This CDR3 comprises 14 residues. Germline CDR1 is SGHNT and CDR2 is YYREEE (reference sequence). The CDR3 bases are TGTGCCAGCAGCTTGGGACTAGCGGGAGACGAGCAGTACTTC. It codes for CASSLGLAGDEQYF.

J is TRBJ1-5 and V is TRBV7-9; D not certain. The CDR3 has 13 residues. The germline V gene has CDR1 SEHNR and CDR2 FQNEAQ (reference sequence). Trimming pared 5 bases from V and 9 bases from J, leaving 14 bases between. The CDR3, as DNA: TGTGCCAGCAGCCCAGCCGACACATGGCCCCAGCATTTT. Protein sequence: CASSPADTWPQHF.

The CDR3 spells CASSSSRGGYQPQHF. The CDR3 nucleotides are TGTGCCAGCAGCTCCTCCCGGGGAGGGTATCAGCCCCAGCATTTT. The chain carries TRBV7-9 and TRBJ1-5, with no clear D. The germline V and J ends were trimmed by 4 bases and 5 bases, with 15 bases remaining between them. The CDR3 runs to 15 residues. Germline CDR1 reads SEHNR; CDR2 reads FQNEAQ (reference sequence).

The chain employs TRBV19 and TRBJ2-2; D perhaps matches TRBD2 (5 bases). Trimming stripped 3 bases from V and 7 bases from J, with 15 bases between. CDR1 and CDR2 (germline): LNHDA, SQIVND (reference sequence). This CDR3 contains 15 residues. CDR3 loop: CASSILGSRNGELFF. Written as DNA, the CDR3 is TGTGCCAGTAGTATCCTTGGGAGTAGGAACGGGGAGCTGTTTTTT. Looking up the rest from reference TRBV19 and TRBJ2-2 gives the full variable domain: DGGITQSPKYLFRKEGQNVTLSCEQNLNHDAMYWYRQDPGQGLRLIYYSQIVNDFQKGDIAEGYSVSREKKESFPLTVTSAQKNPTAFYLCASSILGSRNGELFFGEGSRLTVL.

The chain uses TRBV2 and TRBJ2-1; tentative D call: TRBD2 (5 bases). The V end was cut by 7 bases, the J end by 5 bases, with 12 bases between. Looked up from germline, CDR1 is SNHLY and CDR2 is FYNNEI. The CDR3 has 13 residues. The CDR3 loop is CASNILRDNEQFF. The CDR3 nucleotides are TGTGCCAGCAATATCCTGCGGGACAATGAGCAGTTCTTC.

V is TRBV9 and J is TRBJ2-1; TRBD2 aligns across 7 bases. The germline V gene encodes CDR1 SGDLS and CDR2 YYNGEE. CDR3 length equals 16 residues. Trimming cost V 0 bases and J 3 bases; bases outside gene matches: 6. The CDR3 reads CASSVGDYPNYNEQFF. Written as DNA, the CDR3 is TGTGCCAGCAGCGTAGGGGACTACCCCAACTACAATGAGCAGTTCTTC.

The chain recombines TRBV5-6 with TRBJ2-3; D perhaps matches TRBD2 (6 bases). The CDR3 spans 12 residues. Deletions cut 4 bases from V and 6 bases from J, with 9 bases between. Germline values: CDR1 SGHDT, CDR2 YYEEEE. In DNA form, the CDR3 reads TGTGCCAGCAGCCTTGGGGGGGATACGCAGTATTTT. It codes for CASSLGGDTQYF.

CDR3: CASSQTVNTEAFF. The CDR3 DNA reads as TGTGCCAGCAGCCAAACGGTGAACACTGAAGCTTTCTTT. The V gene is TRBV16, the J gene TRBJ1-1; no firm D call. The CDR3 sequence is 13 residues long. Germline V gene sequence: CDR1 KGHSY, CDR2 FQNENV. Trimming removed 2 bases from V and 0 bases from J, with 4 bases in between.

The chain couples TRBV28 to TRBJ2-7, with 9 bases identical to TRBD1. In germline, CDR1 is MDHEN, CDR2 SYDVKM. This CDR3 is 14 amino acids long. Trimming removed 6 bases from V and 2 bases from J; junction bases left unmatched: 5. The CDR3 region has the DNA TGTGCCAGCAGGGAACAGGGGGCTCCCTACGAGCAGTACTTC. This sequence encodes CASREQGAPYEQYF.

Here the CDR3 DNA reads TGTGCCAGCAGCATAAGCGAGGGAGGGGGAAGCGAGCAGTACTTC. Protein: CASSISEGGGSEQYF. The chain uses TRBV7-2 and TRBJ2-7; a weak D match, TRBD2 (7 bases). The CDR3 is made up of 15 amino acids. Germline CDR1 reads SGHTA; CDR2 reads FQGNSA. V lost 5 bases to trimming and J lost 6 bases, with 20 bases between them.